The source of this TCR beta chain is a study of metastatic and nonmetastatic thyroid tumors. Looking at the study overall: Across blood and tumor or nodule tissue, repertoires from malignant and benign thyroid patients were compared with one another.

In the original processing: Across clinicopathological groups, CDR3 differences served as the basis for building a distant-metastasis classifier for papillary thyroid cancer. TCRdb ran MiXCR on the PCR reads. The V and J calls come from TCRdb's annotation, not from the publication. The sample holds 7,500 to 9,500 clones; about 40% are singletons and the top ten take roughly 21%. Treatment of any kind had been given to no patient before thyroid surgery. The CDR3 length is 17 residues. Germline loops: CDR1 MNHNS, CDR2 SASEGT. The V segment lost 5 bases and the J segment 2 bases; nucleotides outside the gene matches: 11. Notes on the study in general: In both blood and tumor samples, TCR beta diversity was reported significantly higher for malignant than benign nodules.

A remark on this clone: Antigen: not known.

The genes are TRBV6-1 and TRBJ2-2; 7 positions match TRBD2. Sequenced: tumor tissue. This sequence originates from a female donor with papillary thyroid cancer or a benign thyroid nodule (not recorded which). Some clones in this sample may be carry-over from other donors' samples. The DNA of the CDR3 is TGTGCCAGCAGTACGACGGCGGGACTATTAAACACCGGGGAGCTGTTTTTT. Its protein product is CASSTTAGLLNTGELFF.